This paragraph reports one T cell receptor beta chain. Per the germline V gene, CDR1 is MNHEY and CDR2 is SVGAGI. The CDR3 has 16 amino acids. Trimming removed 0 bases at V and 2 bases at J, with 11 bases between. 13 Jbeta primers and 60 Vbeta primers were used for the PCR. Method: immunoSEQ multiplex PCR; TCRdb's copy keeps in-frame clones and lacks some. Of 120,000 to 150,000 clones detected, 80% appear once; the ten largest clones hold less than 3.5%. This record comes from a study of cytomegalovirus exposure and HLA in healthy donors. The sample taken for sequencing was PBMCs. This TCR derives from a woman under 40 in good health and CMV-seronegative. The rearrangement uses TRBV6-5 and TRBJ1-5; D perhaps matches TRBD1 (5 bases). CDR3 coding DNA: TGTGCCAGCAGTTACTCGCGGGGCCCGGGCAATCAGCCCCAGCATTTT. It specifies CASSYSRGPGNQPQHF.